This T cell receptor (beta chain) was captured in a study of blood T cells in healthy people across ages (dated by TCRdb to the mid-2010s). Turning to the overall study: In model experiments, template switching captured roughly one uniquely barcoded TCR beta cDNA molecule for every two T cells. Using deep sequencing normalized with unique cDNA molecular identifiers, the study measured how TCR beta repertoire diversity changes with age. The donors were divided into four age groups: young (average roughly 17 years), middle-aged (around 37), aged (around 67) and long-lived (about 80). Donors of different ages were randomly distributed across sequencing lanes to avoid experimental bias. For two donors (one aged 18 to 30 and one aged 80 or older), the study analyzed two additional independent replicas of 1 million unique cDNA reads from the same blood draw.

Library preparation used 5' RACE. The listed sequencing device is Illumina HiSeq 2500. A second PCR of about 6 to 11 cycles was performed with a sample-barcoded 5' primer and a J-beta primer mix. A unique molecular identifier was introduced onto each TCR beta cDNA molecule by a template-switch 5' adaptor carrying 12 random nucleotides. Each sample yielded at least 2.5 million CDR3-containing paired-end reads. All of the RNA was converted into first-strand cDNA using the Mint cDNA synthesis kit, with a TRBC-specific oligonucleotide serving as the primer. All cDNA was treated with uracil-DNA glycosylase and then went through a first 18-cycle PCR with the universal primers M1SS and BC2_uni_R. In the original analysis: For normalization, 1 million high-quality reads were randomly selected from each sample, with every read carrying a distinct molecular identifier. Reads with shared molecular identifiers were discarded instead of being binned into consensus sequences. MiTCR, with a Q25 quality threshold and the strictest error-elimination algorithm, was used for CDR3 identification, clonotype clustering and error correction. Lower-bound total TCR beta diversity was estimated with a nonparametric unseen species model using Euler transformation. TCRdb reprocessing: public reads trimmed at Q25 with fastp, clones called with MiXCR, in-frame beta chains kept. Each CDR3 protein gets just one entry, which takes the most common genes and DNA from the rows behind it. The V and J calls were determined by TCRdb, not by the authors. This sample lists fewer than 700,000 distinct CDR3 sequences; around 41% were detected once. Of the sample, 25% to 30% is held by the ten largest clones.

Overall study outcomes, separate from this receptor: Estimates of total diversity from one million sequenced T cells were regarded as lower bounds and underestimates. The percentage of naive T cells measured by flow cytometry correlated strongly with observed TCR beta diversity. Observed TCR beta diversity per million T cells fell roughly linearly with age, and a significant reduction was already apparent by age around 40. Because donor CMV infection status was unknown, age-related changes in expanded clonotypes were potentially confounded. Compared with the aged group, more naive CD4+ T cells, fewer expanded clones and increased TCR diversity were shown by the long-lived group, suggesting age selection. Conclusive comparison of naive and antigen-experienced compartments was prevented by the profiling of bulk unsorted PBMCs.

This clonotype was recorded a few times. Its antigen remains unidentified. Per-nucleotide qualities are absent, and no much larger clonotype sits a single base away. Systemically healthy Caucasian individuals from Russia, some 38 in total and aged roughly 6 to 100 years, were included as donors. Around 10 milliliters of peripheral blood were collected from each donor into EDTA-treated Vacutainer tubes. PBMCs were isolated by Ficoll-Paque density-gradient centrifugation, with at least 7 million obtained per sample. Total RNA, at least 6 micrograms per sample, was extracted from PBMCs with Trizol reagent. For every donor, flow cytometry on a PBMC aliquot measured the percentage of naive CD45RAhigh/CD27high T cells. The germline V gene (reference sequence) specifies MNHNY as CDR1 and SVGAGI as CDR2. V lost 7 bases and J lost 1 base, and the count of bases not matched to a germline gene is 11. The CDR3 goes from the cysteine to the phenylalanine over 16 residues. Only the CDR3 part of the read is kept: 48 bases, read in frame from the first base.

This TCR was sampled from an older man in good health. Sample: blood. The V and J segments used are TRBV6-6 and TRBJ2-3, with 7 bases aligning to TRBD1. The nucleotides read TGTGCCAGCAACCTCCTCAGGGGGACAGGCACAGATACGCAGTATTTT. Its amino acids are CASNLLRGTGTDTQYF.